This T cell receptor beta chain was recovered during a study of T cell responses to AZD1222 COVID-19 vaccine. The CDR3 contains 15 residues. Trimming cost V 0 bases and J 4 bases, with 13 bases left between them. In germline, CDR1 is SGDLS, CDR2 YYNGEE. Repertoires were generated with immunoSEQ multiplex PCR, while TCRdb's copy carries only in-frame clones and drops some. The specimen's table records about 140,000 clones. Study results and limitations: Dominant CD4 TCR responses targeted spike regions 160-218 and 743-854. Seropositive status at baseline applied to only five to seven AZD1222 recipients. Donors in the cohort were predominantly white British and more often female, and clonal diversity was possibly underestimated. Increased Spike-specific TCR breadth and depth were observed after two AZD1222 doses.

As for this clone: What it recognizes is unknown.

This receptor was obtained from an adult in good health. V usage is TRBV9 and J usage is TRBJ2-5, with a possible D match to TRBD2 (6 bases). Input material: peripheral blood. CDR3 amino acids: CASSVGGGLGETQYF. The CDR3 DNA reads TGTGCCAGCAGCGTAGGAGGAGGGCTGGGAGAGACCCAGTACTTC.